The entry below gives a single T cell receptor (beta chain) sequence along with its context. Its target is not known. Trimming shortened V by 0 bases and J by 4 bases, and 11 bases separated the two germline ends. This CDR3 is built from 16 residues. Germline values: CDR1 KGHDR, CDR2 SFDVKD. This specimen belongs to a study of T cell repertoires in cytomegalovirus infection. Study at large: Both a matching HLA type and CMV infection were indicated by public TCR beta signatures. Findings and caveats of the study: Ex vivo, HLA-C-restricted CMV-specific TCR beta clonotypes prevailed over the rest of the response.

A single record per CDR3 protein comes from TCRdb applying MiXCR to the reads. This sample carries a few hundred thousand distinct CDR3 sequences, around a quarter of them seen once, and the ten largest clones take about 12%. The specimen sequenced was PBMCs. This TCR was recovered from a human donor in good health (CMV status not recorded). Some clones in this sample may be carry-over from other donors' samples. The chain is built from TRBV24-1 and TRBJ2-2; D remains ambiguous. The chain's CDR3 is CATSDLPTPSTGELFF. CDR3 nucleotide sequence: TGTGCCACCAGTGATTTGCCCACCCCTTCCACCGGGGAGCTGTTTTTT.